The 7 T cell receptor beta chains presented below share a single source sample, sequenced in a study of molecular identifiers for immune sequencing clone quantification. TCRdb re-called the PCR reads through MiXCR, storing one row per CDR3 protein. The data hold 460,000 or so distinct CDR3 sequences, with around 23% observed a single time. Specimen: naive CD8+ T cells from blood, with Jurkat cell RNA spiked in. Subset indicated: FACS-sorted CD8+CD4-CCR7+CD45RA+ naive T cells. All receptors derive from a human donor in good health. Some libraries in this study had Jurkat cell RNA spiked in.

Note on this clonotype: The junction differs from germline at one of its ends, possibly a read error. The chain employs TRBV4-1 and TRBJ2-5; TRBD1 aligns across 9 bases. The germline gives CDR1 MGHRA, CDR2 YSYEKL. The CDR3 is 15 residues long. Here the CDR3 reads CASRLRDRAQATQYF. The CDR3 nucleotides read TGCGCCAGCCGCCTCCGGGACAGGGCCCAAGCGACCCAGTACTTC.

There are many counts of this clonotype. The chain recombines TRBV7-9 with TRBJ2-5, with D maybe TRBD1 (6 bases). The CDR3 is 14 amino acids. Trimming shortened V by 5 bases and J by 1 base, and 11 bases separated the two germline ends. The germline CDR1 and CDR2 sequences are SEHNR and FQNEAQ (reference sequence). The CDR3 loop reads CASSPTGIQETQYF. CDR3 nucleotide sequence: TGTGCCAGCAGCCCTACAGGGATCCAAGAGACCCAGTACTTC.

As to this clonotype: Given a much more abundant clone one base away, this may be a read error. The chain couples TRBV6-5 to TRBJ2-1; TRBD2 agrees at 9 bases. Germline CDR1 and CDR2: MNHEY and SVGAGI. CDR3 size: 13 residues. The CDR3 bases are TGTGCCAGCAGTTGGACTAGCGAGAATGGGCAGTTCTTC. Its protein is CASSWTSENGQFF.

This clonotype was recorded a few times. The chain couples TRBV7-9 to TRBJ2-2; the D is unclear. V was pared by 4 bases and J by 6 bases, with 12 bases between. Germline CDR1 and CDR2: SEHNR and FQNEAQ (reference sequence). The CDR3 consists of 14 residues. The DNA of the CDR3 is TGTGCCAGCAGCTCGACTGTTACGGCCGGGGAGCTGTTTTTT. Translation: CASSSTVTAGELFF.

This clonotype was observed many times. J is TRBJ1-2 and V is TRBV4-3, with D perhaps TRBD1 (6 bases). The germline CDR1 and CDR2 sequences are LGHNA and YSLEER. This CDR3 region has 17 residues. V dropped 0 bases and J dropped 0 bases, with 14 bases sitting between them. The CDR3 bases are TGCGCCAGCAGCCAAGATCCTACAGGGCCGTCTAACTATGGCTACACCTTC. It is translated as CASSQDPTGPSNYGYTF.

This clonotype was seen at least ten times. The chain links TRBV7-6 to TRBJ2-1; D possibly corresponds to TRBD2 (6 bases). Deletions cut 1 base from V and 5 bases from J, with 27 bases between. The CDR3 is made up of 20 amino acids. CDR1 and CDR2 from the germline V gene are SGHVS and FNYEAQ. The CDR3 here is CASSLGDLVGLPQYNNEQFF. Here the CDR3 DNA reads TGTGCCAGCAGCTTAGGGGACCTGGTGGGACTCCCCCAATACAACAATGAGCAGTTCTTC.

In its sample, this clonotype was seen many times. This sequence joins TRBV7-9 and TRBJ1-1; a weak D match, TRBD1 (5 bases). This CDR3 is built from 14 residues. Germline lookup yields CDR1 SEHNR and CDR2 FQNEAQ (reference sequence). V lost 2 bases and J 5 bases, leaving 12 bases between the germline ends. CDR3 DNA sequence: TGTGCCAGCAGCTTAAATTGGGGGGTGACTGAAGCTTTCTTT. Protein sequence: CASSLNWGVTEAFF.